This T cell receptor beta chain came from a study of identical twins. With template switching, a universal primer site was added, and the cDNA carried unique molecular identifiers. TCRdb analysed the 5' RACE reads with MiXCR anew, one entry per CDR3 protein. The sample holds 1.5 million to 2 million distinct CDR3 sequences, more than 30% seen once. The germline CDR1 and CDR2 sequences are LNHDA and SQIVND (reference sequence). J was trimmed by 6 bases and V by 7 bases; bases with no gene match: 9. This CDR3 is 13 amino acids long. Overall study results and limits: Among out-of-frame alpha sequences shared by twins, low generation probability occurred in excess. Memory repertoires showed no such pattern, whereas abundant cord blood beta clonotypes carried fewer insertions. Twins showed weaker excess sharing in their beta out-of-frame sequences.

As for this clonotype: Its antigen is unidentified.

The chain uses TRBV19 and TRBJ2-7; 7 bases line up with TRBD1. The sequence derives from a newborn girl in good health. Sample: cord blood. The CDR3 bases are TGTGCCAGTATGGGACCACAGGGGACCGAGCAGTACTTC. It is translated as CASMGPQGTEQYF. Based on the CDR3 plus reference TRBV19 and TRBJ2-7, the full variable domain is DGGITQSPKYLFRKEGQNVTLSCEQNLNHDAMYWYRQDPGQGLRLIYYSQIVNDFQKGDIAEGYSVSREKKESFPLTVTSAQKNPTAFYLCASMGPQGTEQYFGPGTRLTVT.